The T cell receptor beta chain under discussion was sequenced for a study of cytomegalovirus exposure and HLA in healthy donors. Study at large: A prior study identified over 100 million unique TCR beta sequences from about 180 million T cells. Study-wide points: Follow-up analysis found HLA locus-dependent TCR association rates, highest for DRB1 and lowest for HLA-C. In a later analysis, at a false discovery rate of 0.05, 15,000 to 20,000 TCR beta sequences were associated with HLA alleles.

PCR employed 60 Vbeta and 13 Jbeta primers. Per the original methods: About 10 million shared chains were among around 80 million unique TCR beta chains counted in a later analysis. The assay was immunoSEQ multiplex PCR, and TCRdb's table has in-frame clones only and misses some. The DNA gave D and trimming, while V, J and clone size come from that table. Its table lists some 46,000 clones. Germline V CDR1 and CDR2: SGHAT, FQDESV (reference sequence). The junction had 9 bases not matched to a gene; V was cut back by 8 bases and J by 3 bases. The CDR3 length is 14 residues. Details on this clone: The antigen is unknown.

The sequenced sample was PBMCs. This clonotype originated in a male donor in good health and CMV-seronegative. The chain combines TRBV11-1 with TRBJ2-5; the match to TRBD2 covers 7 bases. CDR3 amino acids: CASGPSSGKETQYF. In nucleotides, the CDR3 is TGTGCCAGCGGACCCTCTAGCGGCAAAGAGACCCAGTACTTC.